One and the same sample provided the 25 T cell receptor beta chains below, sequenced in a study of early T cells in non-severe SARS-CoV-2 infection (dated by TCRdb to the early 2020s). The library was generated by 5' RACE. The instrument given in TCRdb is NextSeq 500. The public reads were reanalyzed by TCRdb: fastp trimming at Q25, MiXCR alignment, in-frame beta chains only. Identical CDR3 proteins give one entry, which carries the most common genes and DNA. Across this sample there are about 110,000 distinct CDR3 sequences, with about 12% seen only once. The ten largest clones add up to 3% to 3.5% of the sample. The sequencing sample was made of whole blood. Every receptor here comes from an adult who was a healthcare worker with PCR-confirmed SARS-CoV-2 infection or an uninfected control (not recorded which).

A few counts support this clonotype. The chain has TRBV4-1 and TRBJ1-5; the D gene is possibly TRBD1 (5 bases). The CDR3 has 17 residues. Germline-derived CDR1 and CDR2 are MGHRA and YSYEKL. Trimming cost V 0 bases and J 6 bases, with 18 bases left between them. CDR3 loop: CASSQDQAGTVRQPQHF. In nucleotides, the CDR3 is TGCGCCAGCAGCCAAGATCAGGCAGGGACCGTCCGTCAGCCCCAGCATTTT.

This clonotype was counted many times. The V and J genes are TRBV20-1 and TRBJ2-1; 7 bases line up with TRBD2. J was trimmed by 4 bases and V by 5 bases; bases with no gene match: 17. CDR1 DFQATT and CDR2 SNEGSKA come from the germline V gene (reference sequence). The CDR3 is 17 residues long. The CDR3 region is CSAHLGLKAGSYNEQFF. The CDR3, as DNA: TGCAGTGCTCACCTCGGGCTAAAAGCGGGAAGTTACAATGAGCAGTTCTTC.

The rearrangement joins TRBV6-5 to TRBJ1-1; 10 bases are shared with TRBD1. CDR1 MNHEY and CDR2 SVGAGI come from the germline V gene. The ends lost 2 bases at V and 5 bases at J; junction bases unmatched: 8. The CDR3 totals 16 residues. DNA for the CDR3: TGTGCCAGCAGTTACGGCCCGGGACAGGGGAGGACTGAAGCTTTCTTT. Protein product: CASSYGPGQGRTEAFF.

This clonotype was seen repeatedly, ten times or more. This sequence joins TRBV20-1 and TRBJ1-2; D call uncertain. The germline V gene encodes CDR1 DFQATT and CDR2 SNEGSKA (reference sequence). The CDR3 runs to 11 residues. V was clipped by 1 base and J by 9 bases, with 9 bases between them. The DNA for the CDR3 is TGCAGTGCTAGAGTGGGCACGAGCTACACCTTC. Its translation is CSARVGTSYTF.

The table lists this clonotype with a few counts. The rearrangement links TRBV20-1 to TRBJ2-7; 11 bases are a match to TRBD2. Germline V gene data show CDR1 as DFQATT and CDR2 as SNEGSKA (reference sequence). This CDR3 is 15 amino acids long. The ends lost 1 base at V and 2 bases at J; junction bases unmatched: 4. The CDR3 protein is CSARVSGRAPYEQYF. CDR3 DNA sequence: TGCAGTGCTAGAGTTAGCGGGAGGGCCCCCTACGAGCAGTACTTC.

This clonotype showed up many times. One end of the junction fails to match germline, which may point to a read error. CDR3 sequence: CASSLAPSSGANVLTF. The CDR3 DNA sequence: TGTGCCAGCAGCCTAGCGCCGAGCTCTGGGGCCAACGTCCTGACTTTC. J is TRBJ2-6 and V is TRBV7-8; D possibly corresponds to TRBD2 (6 bases). Germline-derived CDR1 and CDR2 are SGHVS and FQNEAQ. The CDR3 contains 16 residues.

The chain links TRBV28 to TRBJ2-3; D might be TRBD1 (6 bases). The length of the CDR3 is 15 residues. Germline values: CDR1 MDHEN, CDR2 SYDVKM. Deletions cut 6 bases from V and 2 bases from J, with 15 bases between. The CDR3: CASRSGATVTDTQYF. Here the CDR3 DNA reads TGTGCCAGCAGGTCAGGGGCTACCGTCACAGATACGCAGTATTTT.

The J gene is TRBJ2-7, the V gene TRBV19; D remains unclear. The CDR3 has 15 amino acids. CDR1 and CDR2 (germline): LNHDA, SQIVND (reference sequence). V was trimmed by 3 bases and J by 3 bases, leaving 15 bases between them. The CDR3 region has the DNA TGTGCCAGTAGTATCGGTCCAGGAGAAGTCTACGAGCAGTACTTC. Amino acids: CASSIGPGEVYEQYF.

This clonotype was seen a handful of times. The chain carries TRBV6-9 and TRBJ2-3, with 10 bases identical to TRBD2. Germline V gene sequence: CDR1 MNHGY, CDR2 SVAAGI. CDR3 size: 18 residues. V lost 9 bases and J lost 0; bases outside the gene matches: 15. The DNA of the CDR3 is TGTGCCAGGCGGGTTAGCGGGGGGCGAAATACTAGCACAGATACGCAGTATTTT. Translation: CARRVSGGRNTSTDTQYF.

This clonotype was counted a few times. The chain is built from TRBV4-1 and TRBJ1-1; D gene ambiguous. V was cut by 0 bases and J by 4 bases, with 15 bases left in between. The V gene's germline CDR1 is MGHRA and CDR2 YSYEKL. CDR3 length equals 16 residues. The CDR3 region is CASSQDMPGIGTEAFF. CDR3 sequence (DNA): TGCGCCAGCAGCCAAGATATGCCGGGAATAGGCACTGAAGCTTTCTTT.

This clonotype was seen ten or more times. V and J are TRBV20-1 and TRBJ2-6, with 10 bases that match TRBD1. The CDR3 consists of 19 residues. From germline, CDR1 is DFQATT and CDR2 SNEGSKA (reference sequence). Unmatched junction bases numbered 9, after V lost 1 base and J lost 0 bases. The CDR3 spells CSARVPRGQGTSGANVLTF. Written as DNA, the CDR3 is TGCAGTGCTAGAGTTCCTCGGGGACAGGGGACCTCTGGGGCCAACGTCCTGACTTTC.

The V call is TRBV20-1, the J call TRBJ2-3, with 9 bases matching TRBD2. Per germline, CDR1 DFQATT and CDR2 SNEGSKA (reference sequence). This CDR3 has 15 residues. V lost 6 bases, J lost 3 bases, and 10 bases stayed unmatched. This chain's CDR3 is CSATVAGAGTDTQYF. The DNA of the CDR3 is TGCAGTGCGACAGTAGCGGGGGCCGGAACAGATACGCAGTATTTT.

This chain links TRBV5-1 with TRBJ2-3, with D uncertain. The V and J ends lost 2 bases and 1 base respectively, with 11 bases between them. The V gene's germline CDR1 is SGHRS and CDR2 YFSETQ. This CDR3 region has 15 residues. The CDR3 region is CASSLGWSGTDTQYF. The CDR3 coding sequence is TGCGCCAGCAGCTTAGGGTGGAGCGGCACAGATACGCAGTATTTT.

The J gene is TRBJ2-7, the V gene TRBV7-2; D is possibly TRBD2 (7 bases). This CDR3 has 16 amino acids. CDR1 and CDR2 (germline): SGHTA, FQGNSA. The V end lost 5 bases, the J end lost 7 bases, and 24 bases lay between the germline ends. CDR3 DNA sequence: TGTGCCAGCAGCCAATTTCTAGGGGGGGTTATATTGGAGCAGTACTTC. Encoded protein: CASSQFLGGVILEQYF.

The CDR3 sequence is CASSLGGWDTQYF. The CDR3 DNA is TGTGCCAGCAGCTTAGGGGGGTGGGATACGCAGTATTTT. The genes are TRBV7-8 and TRBJ2-3, with D possibly being TRBD1 or TRBD2 (5 bases each). V was shortened by 1 base and J by 6 bases, with 8 bases between the two germline ends. Germline CDR1 reads SGHVS; CDR2 reads FQNEAQ. There are 13 residues in the CDR3.

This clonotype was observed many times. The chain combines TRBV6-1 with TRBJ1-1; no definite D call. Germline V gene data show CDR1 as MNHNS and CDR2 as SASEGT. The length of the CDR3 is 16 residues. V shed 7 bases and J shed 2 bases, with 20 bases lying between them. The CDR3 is CASTTWADRHNTEAFF. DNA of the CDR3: TGTGCCAGCACAACCTGGGCCGATCGACATAACACTGAAGCTTTCTTT.

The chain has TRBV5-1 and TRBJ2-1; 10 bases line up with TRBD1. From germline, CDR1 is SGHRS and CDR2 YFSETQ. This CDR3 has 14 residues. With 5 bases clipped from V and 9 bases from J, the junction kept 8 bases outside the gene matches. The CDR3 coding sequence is TGCGCCAGCAGAGACAGGGGGCAAGGGAGTGAGCAGTTCTTC. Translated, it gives CASRDRGQGSEQFF.

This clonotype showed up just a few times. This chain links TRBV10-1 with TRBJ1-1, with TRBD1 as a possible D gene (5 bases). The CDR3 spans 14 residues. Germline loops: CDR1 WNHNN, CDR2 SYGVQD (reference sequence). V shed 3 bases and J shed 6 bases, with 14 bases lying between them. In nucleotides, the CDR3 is TGCGCCAGCAGTGAAGGGACCGCTAAGTCTGAAGCTTTCTTT. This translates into CASSEGTAKSEAFF.

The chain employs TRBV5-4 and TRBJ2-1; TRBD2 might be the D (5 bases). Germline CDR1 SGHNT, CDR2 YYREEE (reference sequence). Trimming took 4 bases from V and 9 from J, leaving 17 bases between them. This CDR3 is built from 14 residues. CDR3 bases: TGTGCCAGCAGCCCTCGTCTGGCGGGTAGTGAGCAGTTCTTC. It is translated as CASSPRLAGSEQFF.

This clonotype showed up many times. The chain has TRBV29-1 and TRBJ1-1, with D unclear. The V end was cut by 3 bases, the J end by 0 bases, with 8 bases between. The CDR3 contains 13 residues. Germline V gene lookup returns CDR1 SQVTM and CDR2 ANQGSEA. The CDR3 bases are TGCAGCGTTGAGGGCCAGCTGAACACTGAAGCTTTCTTT. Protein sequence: CSVEGQLNTEAFF.

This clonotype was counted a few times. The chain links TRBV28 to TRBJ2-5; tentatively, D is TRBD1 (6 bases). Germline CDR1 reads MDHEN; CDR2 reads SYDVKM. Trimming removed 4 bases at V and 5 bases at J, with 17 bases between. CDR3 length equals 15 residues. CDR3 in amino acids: CASSSISGEGETQYF. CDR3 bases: TGTGCCAGCAGTTCCATATCAGGGGAAGGCGAGACCCAGTACTTC.

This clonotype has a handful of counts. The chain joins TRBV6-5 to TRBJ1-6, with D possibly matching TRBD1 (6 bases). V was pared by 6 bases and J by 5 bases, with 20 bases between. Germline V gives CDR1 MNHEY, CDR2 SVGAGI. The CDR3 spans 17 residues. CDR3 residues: CASRPPRGGGNNSPLHF. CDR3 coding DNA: TGTGCCAGCAGGCCACCTCGCGGGGGCGGCAATAATTCACCCCTCCACTTT.

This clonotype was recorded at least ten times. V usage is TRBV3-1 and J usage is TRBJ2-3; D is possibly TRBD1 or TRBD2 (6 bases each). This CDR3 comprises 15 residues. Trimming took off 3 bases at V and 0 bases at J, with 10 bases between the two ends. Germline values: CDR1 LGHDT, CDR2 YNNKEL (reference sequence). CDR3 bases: TGTGCCAGCAGCCAGGGGGCGGGGAGCACAGATACGCAGTATTTT. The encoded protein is CASSQGAGSTDTQYF.

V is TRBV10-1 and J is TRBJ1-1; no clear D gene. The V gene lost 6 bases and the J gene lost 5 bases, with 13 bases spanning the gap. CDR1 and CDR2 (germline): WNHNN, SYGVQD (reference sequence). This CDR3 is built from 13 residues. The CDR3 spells CASRQSLGTEAFF. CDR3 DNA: TGCGCCAGCAGACAATCTTTAGGGACTGAAGCTTTCTTT.

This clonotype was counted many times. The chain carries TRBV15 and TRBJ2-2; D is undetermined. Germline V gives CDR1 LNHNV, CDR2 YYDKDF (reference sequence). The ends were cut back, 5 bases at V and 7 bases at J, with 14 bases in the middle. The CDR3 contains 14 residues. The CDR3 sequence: CATSPARFLGELFF. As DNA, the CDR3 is TGTGCCACCAGCCCCGCAAGGTTTCTCGGGGAGCTGTTTTTT.